This is a list of T cell receptor beta chains from one sample in a study of blood T cells in healthy people across ages. One entry per CDR3 protein results from TCRdb running MiXCR on the 5' RACE reads. This sample has about 1,500,000 distinct CDR3 sequences, with approximately 38% found just once. Sequencing used blood. These TCRs come from a woman between 18 and 30 years old in good health. CDR3s include the opening cysteine and the closing phenylalanine or tryptophan. D genes are given only for firm matches. Clone size appears in some rows only: once, few, many, or a class for an expanded clone.

cdr3_aa cdr3_nt j_call d_call clone_size v_call
CSARGFEKLFF TGCAGTGCGCGAGGGTTCGAAAAACTGTTTTTT TRBJ1-4 - - TRBV20-1
CASSPAGAGYGYTF TGTGCCAGCAGCCCGGCGGGGGCAGGCTATGGCTACACCTTC TRBJ1-2 - - TRBV27
CSAREPGTSPRYEQYF TGCAGTGCTAGAGAACCCGGGACTAGCCCCCGCTACGAGCAGTACTTC TRBJ2-7 TRBD2 - TRBV20-1
CAISDPDRGGTEAFF TGTGCCATCAGTGATCCTGACAGGGGAGGCACTGAAGCTTTCTTT TRBJ1-1 TRBD1 - TRBV10-3
CASSESVPSRQTQYF TGTGCCAGCAGTGAAAGTGTGCCTAGCAGGCAGACCCAGTACTTC TRBJ2-5 - - TRBV2
CASSFRSVNEQFF TGTGCCAGTAGCTTCCGCTCTGTAAATGAGCAGTTCTTC TRBJ2-1 - - TRBV19
CASSFRQGLNTEAFF TGTGCCAGCAGCTTCAGACAGGGACTAAACACTGAAGCTTTCTTT TRBJ1-1 TRBD1 - TRBV7-6
CASSYDRDLVLYGYTF TGTGCCAGCAGCTACGACAGGGACCTCGTTCTCTATGGCTACACCTTC TRBJ1-2 TRBD1 few TRBV7-2
CASNTDPNTEAFF TGCGCCAGCAACACAGATCCGAACACTGAAGCTTTCTTT TRBJ1-1 - few TRBV5-1
CASSLSGAPYEQYF TGTGCCAGCAGCCTAAGCGGGGCCCCCTACGAGCAGTACTTC TRBJ2-7 TRBD2 many TRBV27
CSVESYTGELFF TGCAGCGTTGAAAGTTACACCGGGGAGCTGTTTTTT TRBJ2-2 - - TRBV29-1
CASSSGLAGVNTDTQYF TGTGCCAGCAGCTCGGGACTAGCGGGAGTTAACACAGATACGCAGTATTTT TRBJ2-3 TRBD2 - TRBV7-9
CASSSADREGKQYF TGTGCCAGCTCCTCGGCGGACAGGGAGGGAAAGCAGTACTTC TRBJ2-5 - few TRBV18
CSVGAGEDNEQFF TGCAGCGTTGGGGCAGGGGAGGACAATGAGCAGTTCTTC TRBJ2-1 - - TRBV29-1
CASSKEQGAEHEQFF TGTGCCAGCAGCAAAGAACAGGGGGCGGAACATGAGCAGTTCTTC TRBJ2-1 - - TRBV21-1